This TCR beta chain was sequenced during a study of blood T cell repertoires in COVID-19. Assay: immunoSEQ multiplex PCR; the TCRdb copy retains only in-frame clones and omits some. In the table there are 70,000 to 95,000 clones, 85% to 95% of which are singletons. Germline values: CDR1 MDHEN, CDR2 SYDVKM. V shed 6 bases, J shed 3 bases, and the junction held 3 bases outside the gene matches. This CDR3 contains 13 residues. This chain uses TRBV28 with TRBJ1-1; 8 nucleotides line up with TRBD1. The specimen sequenced was peripheral blood. This TCR came from a woman aged 45-60 years in a cohort sampled during active COVID-19. The chain's CDR3 is CASRGQADTEAFF. In DNA form, the CDR3 reads TGTGCCAGCAGGGGACAGGCGGACACTGAAGCTTTCTTT.